The TCR beta chain described here comes from a study of CD8+ T cells in alopecia areata (dated by TCRdb to the late 2010s). Background on the whole study: Treated patients were enrolled in an open-label pilot trial of oral tofacitinib at 5 to 10 mg twice daily for moderate-to-severe alopecia areata. Tofacitinib was administered for 6 to 18 months, and 6 months of follow-up off drug were then conducted to assess delayed response and recurrence. Disease severity in treated patients was measured with the SALT score, which quantifies the percentage of affected scalp surface area. The study used high-throughput TCRbeta sequencing to examine T cell clonal expansion in alopecia areata, in both the C3H/HeJ mouse model and human patients. Scalp tissue and sorted CD4+ and CD8+ peripheral blood T cells from patchy and totalis/universalis alopecia areata patients and from healthy controls were covered by human TCRbeta sequencing. Biopsies were taken from tofacitinib-treated patients at baseline and again at 4 and 24 weeks into treatment, and several of those patients also had a later scalp biopsy. Scalp clonality was compared among normal scalp (n=4), patchy alopecia areata scalp (n=8), and alopecia totalis/universalis scalp (n=8). RNA was obtained with the PAXgene miRNA kit for fixed scalp, the miRNeasy kit for PBMCs, and the RNeasy kit for mouse skin. TCRbeta CDR3 regions were amplified by immunoSEQ multiplex PCR using 35 Vbeta forward and 13 Jbeta reverse primers. What the study reported, not specific to this receptor: Compared with normal scalp, lesional scalp, particularly in alopecia totalis/universalis, had higher clonality and more expanded CD8+ clones, which suggests antigenic drive. The treated cohort was small, with a single nonresponder, so links between baseline CD8+ expansion and response need larger studies. Shared TCR sequences between patients were less evident than in mice, which may be partly attributable to HLA diversity in the patient population. Scalp TCR repertoire analysis is complicated because resident alphabeta T cells in normal human skin are also sequenced, whereas mouse skin is dominated by gammadelta T cells. During tofacitinib treatment, many expanded lesional clones stuck around in both scalp and blood, and this persistence may partly explain why relapse happens after treatment is stopped. Scalp clonality and the number of expanded CD8+ clones among the top 100 scalp clones were significantly decreased by tofacitinib.

From its cysteine to its phenylalanine, the CDR3 spans 16 amino acids. Of the read, only the CDR3 DNA is kept; its 48 bases are in frame from base 1. The germline V gene sets CDR1 to SQVTM and CDR2 to ANQGSEA. Trimmed from V: 2 bases; trimmed from J: 4 bases; junction bases lacking a gene match: 11. Taken with the paper, the label for time point translates to: more than three weeks on oral tofacitinib. The treatment or condition label of this sample denotes: oral pan-JAK inhibitor, 5-10 mg twice daily. From alopecia areata patients, peripheral blood was collected along with lesional scalp punch biopsies. After PBMCs were isolated by density centrifugation and stained for CD3, CD4 and CD8, a FACSAria was used to sort CD4+ and CD8+ T cells. The method was the immunoSEQ multiplex PCR assay. For TCR sequencing, RNA was extracted from every sample and reverse transcribed into cDNA to serve as template. First-strand cDNA was synthesized using SuperScript III with a 2:1 mix of oligo-dT and random hexamers. A synthetic immune receptor repertoire was used to measure amplification bias, and any remaining bias was corrected computationally. For the original study's pipeline: Raw reads were preprocessed to remove errors, and CDR3 was defined according to IMGT conventions as the region from the conserved cysteine to phenylalanine. Clonality was computed by normalizing Shannon entropy by log2 of the number of productive unique TCRs and subtracting the result from 1. Scalp TCRbeta sequences were cross-referenced with sorted blood CD4 and CD8 repertoires so that the CD4 or CD8 identity of scalp clones could be inferred. Here the immuneACCESS table is served through TCRdb, limited to in-frame sequences with V and J called. Missing clones are a known gap in these copies; in checked studies unresolved V genes cover under half, and the rest lacks a known reason. That table gives V, J and clone size, and the DNA gave D and trimming. Across this sample there are some 120,000 clones, with approximately 60% seen only once. The biggest ten clones account for 5% to 7% of the sample.

Points on this clone: The antigen it binds to is not known. One base away there is no much larger clone; base qualities are not given.

This receptor was taken from a human donor with alopecia areata. The sequence links TRBV29-1 to TRBJ2-3; 8 bases in between match TRBD2. Sequencing used CD4+ T cells sorted from blood, obtained at week 4, from a patient treated with tofacitinib. The nucleotide sequence is TGCAGCGTTGAATCTGTGGGCGGGGGGCGCGCAGATACGCAGTATTTT. This gives the protein CSVESVGGGRADTQYF.